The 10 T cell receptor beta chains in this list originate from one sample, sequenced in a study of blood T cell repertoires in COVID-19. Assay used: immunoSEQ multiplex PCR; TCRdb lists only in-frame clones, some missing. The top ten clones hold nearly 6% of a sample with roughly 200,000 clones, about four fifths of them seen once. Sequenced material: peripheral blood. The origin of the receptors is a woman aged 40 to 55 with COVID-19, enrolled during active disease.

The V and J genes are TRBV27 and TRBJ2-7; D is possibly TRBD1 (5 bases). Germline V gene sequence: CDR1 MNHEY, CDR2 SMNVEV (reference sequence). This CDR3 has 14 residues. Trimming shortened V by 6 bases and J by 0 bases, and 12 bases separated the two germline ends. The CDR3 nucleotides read TGTGCCAGCAGACCTACAGGTTACTCCTACGAGCAGTACTTC. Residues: CASRPTGYSYEQYF.

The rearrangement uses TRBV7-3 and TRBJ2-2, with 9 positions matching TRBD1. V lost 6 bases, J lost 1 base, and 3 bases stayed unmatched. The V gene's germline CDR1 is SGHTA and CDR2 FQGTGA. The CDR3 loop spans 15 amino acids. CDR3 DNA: TGTGCCAGCAGTTTGGGACAGGGGAACACCGGGGAGCTGTTTTTT. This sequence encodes CASSLGQGNTGELFF.

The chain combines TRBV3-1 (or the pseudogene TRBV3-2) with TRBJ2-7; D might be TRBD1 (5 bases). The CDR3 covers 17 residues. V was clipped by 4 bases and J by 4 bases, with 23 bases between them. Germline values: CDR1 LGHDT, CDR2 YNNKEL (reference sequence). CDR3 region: CASSRLADDGAGYEQYF. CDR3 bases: TGTGCCAGCAGCCGTTTAGCTGACGATGGGGCCGGGTACGAGCAGTACTTC.

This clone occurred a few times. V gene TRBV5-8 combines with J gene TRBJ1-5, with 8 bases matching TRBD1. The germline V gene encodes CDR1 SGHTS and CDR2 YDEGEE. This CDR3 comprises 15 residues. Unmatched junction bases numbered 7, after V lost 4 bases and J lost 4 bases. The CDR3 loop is CASSGDRRLNQPQHF. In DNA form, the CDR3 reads TGTGCCAGCAGCGGGGACAGGCGGTTAAATCAGCCCCAGCATTTT.

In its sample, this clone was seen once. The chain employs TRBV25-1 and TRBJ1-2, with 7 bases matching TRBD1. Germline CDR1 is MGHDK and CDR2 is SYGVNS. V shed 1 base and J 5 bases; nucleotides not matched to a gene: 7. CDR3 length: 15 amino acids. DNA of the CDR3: TGTGCCAGCAGTGAATTGAAGGGGGCAGGGTATGGCTACACCTTC. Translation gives CASSELKGAGYGYTF.

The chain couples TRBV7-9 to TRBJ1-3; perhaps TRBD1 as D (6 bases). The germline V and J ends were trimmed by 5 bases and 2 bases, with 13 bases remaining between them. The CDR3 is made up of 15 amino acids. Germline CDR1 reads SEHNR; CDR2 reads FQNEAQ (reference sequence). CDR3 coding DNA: TGTGCCAGCAGCCGATCCACAGGGCCTGGAAACACCATATATTTT. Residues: CASSRSTGPGNTIYF.

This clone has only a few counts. The CDR3 sequence: CAWRGGVGQGSGYTF. Written as DNA, the CDR3 is TGTGCCTGGAGGGGGGGTGTTGGACAGGGGTCTGGCTACACCTTC. The chain has TRBV30 and TRBJ1-2; 9 bases are shared with TRBD1. Looked up from germline, CDR1 is GTSNPN and CDR2 is SVGIG (reference sequence). This CDR3 comprises 15 residues. After removal of 3 bases from V and 7 bases from J, the junction contained 12 bases not matched to a gene.

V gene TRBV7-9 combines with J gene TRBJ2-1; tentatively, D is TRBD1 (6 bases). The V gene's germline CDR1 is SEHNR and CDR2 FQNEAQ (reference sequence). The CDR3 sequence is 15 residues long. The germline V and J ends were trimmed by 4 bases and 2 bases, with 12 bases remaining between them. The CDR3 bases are TGTGCCAGCAGCTCTCCGGGACACACCTACAATGAGCAGTTCTTC. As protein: CASSSPGHTYNEQFF.

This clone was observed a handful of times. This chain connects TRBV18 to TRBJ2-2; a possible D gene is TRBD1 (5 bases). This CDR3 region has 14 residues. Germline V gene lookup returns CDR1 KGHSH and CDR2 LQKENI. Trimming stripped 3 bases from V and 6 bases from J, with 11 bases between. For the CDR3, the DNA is TGTGCCAGCTCACCCCAACAGGACGCCGGGGAGCTGTTTTTT. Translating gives CASSPQQDAGELFF.

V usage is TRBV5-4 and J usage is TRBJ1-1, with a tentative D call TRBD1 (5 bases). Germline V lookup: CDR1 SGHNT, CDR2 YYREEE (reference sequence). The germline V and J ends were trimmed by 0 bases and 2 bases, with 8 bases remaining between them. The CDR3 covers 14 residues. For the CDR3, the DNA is TGTGCCAGCAGCTTGGGACAGACCAACACTGAAGCTTTCTTT. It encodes CASSLGQTNTEAFF.